Listed below are T cell receptor beta chains from one sample, sequenced in a study of cytomegalovirus exposure and HLA in healthy donors. Sequencing was performed with immunoSEQ multiplex PCR; in TCRdb, only in-frame clones are kept and a portion is missing. The sample has 250,000 to 350,000 clones; 70% to 90% are singletons. Sequences were obtained from PBMCs. These receptors were taken from a man aged 35 to 55 in good health and CMV-seropositive. Each CDR3 is given with its conserved first and last residue. Fields, in order: V gene, D gene, clone size, J gene, CDR3 protein, CDR3 DNA. The D gene is left open where the match is weak. Clone size is not always given. Where it is, it says once, few, many or a class for expanded clones.

TRBV28	.	.	TRBJ2-7	CASSLKGNSDEQYF	TGTGCCAGCAGTTTGAAGGGGAACAGTGACGAGCAGTACTTC
TRBV4-2	TRBD2	.	TRBJ2-7	CASSRLAGGWYEQYF	TGTGCCAGCAGCCGTCTAGCGGGAGGGTGGTACGAGCAGTACTTC
TRBV19	.	once	TRBJ1-1	CASSMPGETEAFF	TGTGCCAGTAGTATGCCCGGGGAGACTGAAGCTTTCTTT
TRBV27	TRBD1	.	TRBJ1-5	CASSLTGGGQPQHF	TGTGCCAGCAGTTTGACAGGGGGCGGACAGCCCCAGCATTTT
TRBV9	.	.	TRBJ2-7	CASSVGSYGSAYEQYF	TGTGCCAGCAGCGTAGGTTCCTACGGGAGCGCCTACGAGCAGTACTTC
TRBV4-1	.	.	TRBJ1-5	CASSQDPGQSNQPQHF	TGCGCCAGCAGCCAAGACCCAGGACAGAGCAATCAGCCCCAGCATTTT
TRBV18	.	.	TRBJ1-2	CASSPGREGYTF	TGTGCCAGCTCACCAGGGAGGGAAGGCTACACCTTC
TRBV7-9	TRBD1	.	TRBJ2-7	CASSKTTGDEQYF	TGTGCCAGCAGCAAAACGACAGGGGACGAGCAGTACTTC
TRBV21-1	.	.	TRBJ2-5	CASSKVQGTGVLRETQYF	TGTGCCAGCAGCAAAGTCCAGGGAACAGGGGTCCTTCGAGAGACCCAGTACTTC
TRBV9	.	once	TRBJ2-4	CASSVGQPTLAKNIQYF	TGTGCCAGCAGCGTAGGACAGCCGACCTTAGCCAAAAACATTCAGTACTTC
TRBV7-3	.	.	TRBJ2-7	CASSLILGGEQYF	TGTGCCAGCAGCTTAATCCTAGGTGGCGAGCAGTACTTC
TRBV7-8	.	.	TRBJ2-5	CASSPRRDTAGTQYF	TGTGCCAGCAGCCCGCGAAGAGATACCGCCGGGACCCAGTACTTC
TRBV5-5	.	.	TRBJ1-5	CASSPLTGVNQPQHF	TGTGCCAGCAGCCCCCTGACAGGTGTCAATCAGCCCCAGCATTTT